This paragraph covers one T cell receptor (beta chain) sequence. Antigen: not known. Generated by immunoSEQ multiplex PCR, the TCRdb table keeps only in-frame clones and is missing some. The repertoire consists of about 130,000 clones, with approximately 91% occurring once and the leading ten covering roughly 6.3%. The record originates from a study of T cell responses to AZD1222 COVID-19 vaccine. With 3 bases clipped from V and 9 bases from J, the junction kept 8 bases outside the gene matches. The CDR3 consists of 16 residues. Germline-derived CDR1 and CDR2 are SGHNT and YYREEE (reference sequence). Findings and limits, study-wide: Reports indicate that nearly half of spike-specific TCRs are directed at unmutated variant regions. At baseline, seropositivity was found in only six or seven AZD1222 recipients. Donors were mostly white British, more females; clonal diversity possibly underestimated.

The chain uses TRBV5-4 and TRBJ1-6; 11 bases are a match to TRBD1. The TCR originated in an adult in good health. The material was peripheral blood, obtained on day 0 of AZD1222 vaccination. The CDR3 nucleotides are TGTGCCAGCAGCTCCCGTCCGGACAGGGGGCCTTCACCCCTCCACTTT. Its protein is CASSSRPDRGPSPLHF.